This T cell receptor (beta chain) was obtained from a study of blood T cell repertoires in COVID-19. Across the whole study: The United States, Italy and Spain supplied acute and convalescent COVID-19 samples. PBMCs, B-cell-depleted T cells, or T cells were the source of the cDNA or gDNA that made up the material.

In the original processing: The authors estimated nucleated cell counts from reference gene primer amplification. The repertoire was sequenced with immunoSEQ multiplex PCR; TCRdb's copy has only in-frame clones and lacks some. Clone size and the V and J calls come from that table; the DNA yielded D and trimming. In the table there are 100,000 to 150,000 clones, around 82% of which are singletons. The receptor comes from a man aged 55-75 years with acute or convalescent COVID-19. The sample consisted of peripheral blood.

CDR3 DNA sequence: TGTGCCACCAGTACAGGATCAAATAATTCACCCCTCCACTTT. This encodes CATSTGSNNSPLHF. The V call is TRBV24-1, the J call TRBJ1-6; D is possibly TRBD1 (5 bases). V lost 6 bases and J lost 5, with 10 bases in between. The CDR3 sequence is 14 residues long. The germline V gene has CDR1 KGHDR and CDR2 SFDVKD.